A selection of T cell receptor beta chains follows, all from one sample in a study of blood T cell repertoires in COVID-19. Sequencing was performed with immunoSEQ multiplex PCR; in TCRdb, only in-frame clones are kept and a portion is missing. Found here are about 70,000 clones, roughly three quarters of them singletons; the top ten hold 6.3%. Sequences were obtained from peripheral blood. The origin of the receptors is a woman in her fifties or sixties with acute or convalescent COVID-19. CDR3s include the opening cysteine and the closing phenylalanine or tryptophan.

len	v_gene	j_gene	CDR3aa
15	TRBV27	TRBJ1-5	CASSLSMGTYQPQHF
15	TRBV7-7	TRBJ2-2	CASSLRGIGTGELFF
16	TRBV5-4	TRBJ2-7	CASSVSGGRSSYEQYF
15	TRBV9	TRBJ1-1	CASSARGTDNTEAFF
15	TRBV4-1	TRBJ1-4	CASSQLDRDYEKLFF
12	TRBV19	TRBJ1-1	CASSREGVGAFF
16	TRBV18	TRBJ2-2	CASSRNRDPNTGELFF
15	TRBV13	TRBJ2-1	CASSTLQGSYNEQFF
17	TRBV5-6	TRBJ2-4	CASSFSAGAIAKNIQYF
16	TRBV19	TRBJ1-4	CASNAARTSTNEKLFF
12	TRBV21-1	TRBJ1-1	CASVAESVEAFF
15	TRBV11-3	TRBJ2-1	CASSLAPTAYNEQFF
16	TRBV3-1/TRBV3-2	TRBJ1-4	CASSQEWDSPNEKLFF
14	TRBV7-3	TRBJ2-1	CASREGANYNEQFF
15	TRBV7-2	TRBJ2-3	CASSLSRGGSDTQYF
12	TRBV25-1	TRBJ1-3	CASSVQGNTIYF
15	TRBV4-1	TRBJ1-6	CASSLRQAGSSPLHF
15	TRBV15	TRBJ1-1	CATSKVDKNSHEAFF
13	TRBV12-3/TRBV12-4	TRBJ1-2	CASHGAGHYGYTF
15	TRBV6-2/TRBV6-3	TRBJ1-3	CASSYRAASGNTIYF
16	TRBV3-1/TRBV3-2	TRBJ2-7	CASSQEAGSGAYEQYF
14	TRBV2	TRBJ1-2	CASSELGGGDGYTF
16	TRBV5-1	TRBJ2-5	CASSLGARGNQETQYF
15	TRBV4-3	TRBJ2-7	CASSRQTGRYYEQYF
13	TRBV27	TRBJ1-2	CASRTGGSVGYTF
15	TRBV7-9	TRBJ1-1	CASSLVGGLNTEAFF
15	TRBV11-2	TRBJ2-3	CASSRDRGRADTQYF
16	TRBV4-2	TRBJ2-5	CASSQAVGGFQETQYF
13	TRBV11-2	TRBJ1-6	CASSFSNNSPLHF
17	TRBV7-8	TRBJ1-5	CASSRRGGSYSNQPQHF
15	TRBV15	TRBJ2-5	CATSRDGGGVGTQYF
13	TRBV11-2	TRBJ2-1	CASSSLGRGEQFF
14	TRBV5-1	TRBJ1-1	CASSVTGRGTEAFF
15	TRBV7-2	TRBJ1-1	CASSLSGQGGTEAFF
15	TRBV10-3	TRBJ2-5	CAISDPSSGKETQYF
14	TRBV3-1/TRBV3-2	TRBJ1-3	CASARDSSGNTIYF
17	TRBV6-4	TRBJ2-7	CASSELTTGGESYEQYF